This entry lists 30 T cell receptor beta chains sequenced from one sample in a study of siplizumab effects on memory and regulatory T cells. Sequencing was performed with immunoSEQ multiplex PCR; in TCRdb, only in-frame clones are kept and a portion is missing. There are 110,000 or so clones in the sample; about 91% occur only once, and approximately 0.75% lies in the top ten. Sequencing was done on a sample of Tregs sorted from blood. These receptors all come from a human donor in good health.

The V call is TRBV5-1, the J call TRBJ1-4, with a weak D call TRBD1 (6 bases). The CDR3 is made up of 14 amino acids. Germline V CDR1 and CDR2: SGHRS, YFSETQ. With 4 bases removed from V and 5 bases from J, the gap between germline ends came to 12 bases. The CDR3 bases are TGCGCCAGCAGCCTTCAGGGGCTAAATGAAAAACTGTTTTTT. Translation: CASSLQGLNEKLFF.

The rearrangement joins TRBV5-1 to TRBJ2-3; no clear D. Germline V gives CDR1 SGHRS, CDR2 YFSETQ. Trimming stripped 0 bases from V and 0 bases from J, with 2 bases between. The CDR3 has 13 residues. CDR3 coding DNA: TGCGCCAGCAGCTTGGCTAGCACAGATACGCAGTATTTT. Residues: CASSLASTDTQYF.

V is TRBV7-2 and J is TRBJ2-7; D is ambiguous. CDR1 and CDR2 (germline): SGHTA, FQGNSA. This CDR3 has 13 amino acids. V lost 1 base and J 3 bases, leaving 7 bases between the germline ends. The CDR3 DNA follows: TGTGCCAGCAGCTTAGATGGATTCTACGAGCAGTACTTC. Translating it yields CASSLDGFYEQYF.

The chain joins TRBV12-5 to TRBJ1-2; D not resolved. Trimming pared 1 base from V and 11 bases from J, leaving 11 bases between. The CDR3 length is 12 residues. Germline V gives CDR1 LGHNT, CDR2 FRNRAP. CDR3 sequence (DNA): TGTGCTAGTGGTTTGGGCCCGGGAGGGTACACCTTC. It yields the protein CASGLGPGGYTF.

V and J are TRBV12-5 and TRBJ1-2, with unresolved D. Germline assignment: CDR1 LGHNT and CDR2 FRNRAP. CDR3 length equals 14 residues. V lost 0 bases to trimming and J lost 4 bases, with 9 bases between them. CDR3 coding DNA: TGTGCTAGTGGTTTGGTAAGGCAGCCCTATGGCTACACCTTC. Its protein is CASGLVRQPYGYTF.

Only a few counts were recorded for this clone. The chain employs TRBV18 and TRBJ1-2; D gene ambiguous. Trimming stripped 4 bases from V and 3 bases from J, with 12 bases between. The CDR3 is 14 residues long. CDR1 and CDR2 from the germline V gene are KGHSH and LQKENI. As DNA, the CDR3 is TGTGCCAGCTCACAACGGGCGGGTGACTATGGCTACACCTTC. As protein: CASSQRAGDYGYTF.

The chain recombines TRBV2 with TRBJ1-2, with 10 bases lining up with TRBD1. Germline V gives CDR1 SNHLY, CDR2 FYNNEI. V lost 6 bases to trimming and J lost 6 bases; unmatched junction nucleotides: 7. The CDR3 has 14 residues. DNA of the CDR3: TGTGCCAGCAGGGTGGGACAGGGGCGGGATGGCTACACCTTC. This sequence encodes CASRVGQGRDGYTF.

This chain connects TRBV6-1 to TRBJ1-2, with 7 nucleotides matching TRBD1. V trimming: 0 bases; J trimming: 4 bases; junction bases outside the gene matches: 5. The CDR3 has 15 amino acids. Germline CDR1 and CDR2: MNHNS and SASEGT. The CDR3 here is CASSEAGDSFYGYTF. Written as DNA, the CDR3 is TGTGCCAGCAGTGAAGCGGGGGACAGCTTCTATGGCTACACCTTC.

The chain links TRBV18 to TRBJ2-5; maybe TRBD2 (5 bases). This CDR3 region has 13 residues. With 3 bases removed from V and 7 bases from J, the gap between germline ends came to 12 bases. Germline CDR1 reads KGHSH; CDR2 reads LQKENI. CDR3: CASSPGPRGTQYF. As DNA, the CDR3 is TGTGCCAGCTCACCCGGGCCCCGGGGGACCCAGTACTTC.

J is TRBJ2-1 and V is TRBV7-8; D is unresolved. The germline CDR1 and CDR2 sequences are SGHVS and FQNEAQ. The CDR3 consists of 17 residues. V lost 4 bases, J lost 0 bases, and 16 bases lay in between. DNA of the CDR3: TGTGCCAGCAGCTGGCGTACATCGGGTATCTCCTACAATGAGCAGTTCTTC. This encodes CASSWRTSGISYNEQFF.

The CDR3 sequence is CASSHRTAPDTQYF. Written as DNA, the CDR3 is TGTGCCAGCAGCCATCGGACCGCGCCAGATACGCAGTATTTT. This sequence joins TRBV5-4 and TRBJ2-3; D is uncertain. The germline V gene has CDR1 SGHNT and CDR2 YYREEE (reference sequence). Between the trimmed V and J ends, which lost 4 bases and 4 bases, there was a span of 13 bases. This CDR3 region has 14 residues.

This clone was seen only once. This chain connects TRBV25-1 to TRBJ1-2, with 8 bases lining up with TRBD1. Germline assignment: CDR1 MGHDK and CDR2 SYGVNS. J lost 6 bases, V lost 3 bases, and 9 bases had no gene match. The CDR3 contains 15 residues. The CDR3 nucleotides read TGTGCCAGCAGTGATCCCAGACAGGGGAGGGATGGCTACACCTTC. This translates into CASSDPRQGRDGYTF.

This clone was observed once. V gene TRBV5-5 combines with J gene TRBJ2-7; tentative D call: TRBD2 (5 bases). This CDR3 region has 16 residues. CDR1 and CDR2 from the germline V gene are SGHKS and YYEKEE (reference sequence). Trimming took 2 bases from V and 3 from J, leaving 18 bases between them. CDR3 nucleotide sequence: TGTGCCAGCAGCTTTGAACCCTCGGTACGGGGCTACGAGCAGTACTTC. Translation: CASSFEPSVRGYEQYF.

The chain links TRBV6-6 to TRBJ1-1; D might be TRBD1 (6 bases). V was cut by 6 bases and J by 6 bases, with 14 bases left in between. The germline gives CDR1 MNHNY, CDR2 SVGAGI (reference sequence). CDR3 size: 13 residues. CDR3 DNA sequence: TGTGCCAGCAGCCCTGACAGGTACGCTGAAGCTTTCTTT. Translating it yields CASSPDRYAEAFF.

The CDR3 bases are TGTGCCAGCAGTCCCCGGGGCGGGACAGGGAATTCACCCCTCCACTTT. Encoded protein: CASSPRGGTGNSPLHF. The chain combines TRBV27 with TRBJ1-6, with TRBD1 matching over 9 bases. The CDR3 is made up of 16 amino acids. Germline V gives CDR1 MNHEY, CDR2 SMNVEV (reference sequence). J lost 7 bases, V lost 5 bases, and 9 bases had no gene match.

This rearrangement joins TRBV5-6 to TRBJ1-5; 7 bases line up with TRBD1. Unmatched junction bases numbered 8, after V lost 5 bases and J lost 3 bases. The CDR3 sequence is 15 residues long. In germline, CDR1 is SGHDT, CDR2 YYEEEE. CDR3 residues: CASSPRTGSNQPQHF. The CDR3 DNA sequence: TGTGCCAGCAGTCCTCGGACAGGCTCCAATCAGCCCCAGCATTTT.

This chain uses TRBV5-4 with TRBJ1-2; 7 nucleotides align to TRBD1. This CDR3 comprises 14 residues. With 1 base clipped from V and 3 bases from J, the junction kept 3 bases outside the gene matches. Germline values: CDR1 SGHNT, CDR2 YYREEE (reference sequence). Here the CDR3 DNA reads TGTGCCAGCAGCTTGAGGGGGCTGGACTATGGCTACACCTTC. Translated, it gives CASSLRGLDYGYTF.

V and J are TRBV5-6 and TRBJ1-5, with a tentative D call TRBD1 (6 bases). The CDR3 extends over 16 amino acids. Germline loops: CDR1 SGHDT, CDR2 YYEEEE. V shed 0 bases and J shed 5 bases, with 15 bases lying between them. CDR3 amino acids: CASSLGTAKNDQPQHF. CDR3 coding DNA: TGTGCCAGCAGCTTGGGGACAGCCAAAAACGATCAGCCCCAGCATTTT.

The rearrangement joins TRBV7-5 to TRBJ2-5; no check of the table's D call, TRBD1, against the DNA was made. TRBV7-5 is a pseudogene. This CDR3 contains 13 residues. The CDR3 DNA is TGTGCCACAGGACAGCCTACTCGGGAGACCCAGTACTTC. This gives the protein CATGQPTRETQYF.

This sequence joins TRBV5-6 and TRBJ2-4, with a possible D match to TRBD2 (6 bases). CDR1 and CDR2 (germline): SGHDT, YYEEEE. The CDR3 covers 15 residues. Trimming left V 4 bases short and J 4 bases short, with 15 bases between. CDR3 bases: TGTGCCAGCAGCCCCTGGCTACTAGCAAAAAACATTCAGTACTTC. It encodes CASSPWLLAKNIQYF.

This clone was counted only a few times. The gene calls are TRBV7-9 and TRBJ1-2, with 7 positions matching TRBD1. Trimming at V came to 4 bases and at J to 5 bases, leaving 7 bases not matched to a gene. The CDR3 covers 14 residues. Germline V CDR1 and CDR2: SEHNR, FQNEAQ (reference sequence). The CDR3 region has the DNA TGTGCCAGCAGCTACGTTACAGGGGAATATGGCTACACCTTC. It is translated as CASSYVTGEYGYTF.

The chain recombines TRBV5-1 with TRBJ1-6; 7 bases agree with TRBD1. The germline CDR1 and CDR2 sequences are SGHRS and YFSETQ. This CDR3 is 16 amino acids long. V shed 4 bases, J shed 9 bases, and the junction held 13 bases outside the gene matches. The CDR3 sequence is CASSQLLDRAGSPLHF. The CDR3 DNA reads as TGCGCCAGCAGCCAATTGCTTGACAGGGCCGGTTCACCCCTCCACTTT. The full variable domain, completed using reference TRBV5-1 and TRBJ1-6, is KAGVTQTPRYLIKTRGQQVTLSCSPISGHRSVSWYQQTPGQGLQFLFEYFSETQRNKGNFPGRFSGRQFSNSRSEMNVSTLELGDSALYLCASSQLLDRAGSPLHFGNGTRLTVT.

The chain joins TRBV28 to TRBJ2-7, with a tentative D call TRBD2 (6 bases). V gave up 7 bases and J gave up 2 bases, with 18 bases separating them. The CDR3 sequence is 15 residues long. CDR1 is MDHEN and CDR2 is SYDVKM in the germline V gene. The CDR3 sequence: CASILDGRGAYEQYF. Here the CDR3 DNA reads TGTGCCAGCATCCTTGATGGGCGGGGAGCCTACGAGCAGTACTTC. Drawing the rest from reference TRBV28 and TRBJ2-7, the complete variable domain is DVKVTQSSRYLVKRTGEKVFLECVQDMDHENMFWYRQDPGLGLRLIYFSYDVKMKEKGDIPEGYSVSREKKERFSLILESASTNQTSMYLCASILDGRGAYEQYFGPGTRLTVT.

The chain combines TRBV11-3 with TRBJ1-1; D is undetermined. The ends were cut back, 1 base at V and 11 bases at J, with 14 bases in the middle. Looked up from germline, CDR1 is SGHNT and CDR2 is YENEEA. This CDR3 region has 13 residues. Here the CDR3 DNA reads TGTGCCAGCAGCTTAGGGGGTATAACTCCGGCTTTCTTT. This sequence encodes CASSLGGITPAFF. Full variable domain (rest looked up from reference TRBV11-3 and TRBJ1-1): EAGVVQSPRYKIIEKKQPVAFWCNPISGHNTLYWYLQNLGQGPELLIRYENEEAVDDSQLPKDRFSAERLKGVDSTLKIQPAELGDSAVYLCASSLGGITPAFFGQGTRLTVV.

This chain joins TRBV9 and TRBJ2-3; D gene ambiguous. The CDR3 has 15 residues. The V end lost 2 bases, the J end lost 2 bases, and 12 bases lay between the germline ends. Germline V CDR1 and CDR2: SGDLS, YYNGEE. CDR3 nucleotide sequence: TGTGCCAGCAGCGTCCGGACCCTCCCCACAGATACGCAGTATTTT. Its translation is CASSVRTLPTDTQYF.

V and J are TRBV19 and TRBJ1-5, with no clear D. V dropped 4 bases and J dropped 4 bases, with 14 bases sitting between them. The CDR3 extends over 15 amino acids. Germline CDR1 reads LNHDA; CDR2 reads SQIVND (reference sequence). CDR3 sequence (DNA): TGTGCCAGTAGTACAAGGAGGAGGGCAAATCAGCCCCAGCATTTT. Its protein product is CASSTRRRANQPQHF.

V gene TRBV19 combines with J gene TRBJ2-7; D gene uncertain. Germline V gives CDR1 LNHDA, CDR2 SQIVND (reference sequence). Trimming pared 5 bases from V and 0 bases from J, leaving 8 bases between. The CDR3 consists of 13 residues. CDR3 DNA sequence: TGTGCCAGTAGTTTCGGCAACTCCTACGAGCAGTACTTC. Residues: CASSFGNSYEQYF.

This clone appeared a single time. V is TRBV6-5 and J is TRBJ2-7; D is undetermined. Trimming removed 0 bases at V and 2 bases at J, with 8 bases between. CDR3 length: 14 residues. Germline V CDR1 and CDR2: MNHEY, SVGAGI. The DNA for the CDR3 is TGTGCCAGCAGTTACTCGAAATTCGCCTACGAGCAGTACTTC. Amino acids: CASSYSKFAYEQYF.

The chain couples TRBV7-9 to TRBJ2-7; D is unclear. The CDR3 has 12 residues. Germline V gene data show CDR1 as SEHNR and CDR2 as FQNEAQ (reference sequence). V was trimmed by 3 bases and J by 6 bases, leaving 9 bases between them. CDR3: CASSFAYGEQYF. For the CDR3, the DNA is TGTGCCAGCAGCTTTGCGTACGGCGAGCAGTACTTC.

The chain is built from TRBV28 and TRBJ2-2; D could derive from TRBD1 or TRBD2 (5 bases each). V dropped 5 bases and J dropped 7 bases, with 23 bases sitting between them. The CDR3 is 17 amino acids. Looked up from germline, CDR1 is MDHEN and CDR2 is SYDVKM. The CDR3 region has the DNA TGTGCCAGCAGTCAATTATTGGGGCAGAGGGGCGGCGGGGAGCTGTTTTTT. Translation gives CASSQLLGQRGGGELFF.